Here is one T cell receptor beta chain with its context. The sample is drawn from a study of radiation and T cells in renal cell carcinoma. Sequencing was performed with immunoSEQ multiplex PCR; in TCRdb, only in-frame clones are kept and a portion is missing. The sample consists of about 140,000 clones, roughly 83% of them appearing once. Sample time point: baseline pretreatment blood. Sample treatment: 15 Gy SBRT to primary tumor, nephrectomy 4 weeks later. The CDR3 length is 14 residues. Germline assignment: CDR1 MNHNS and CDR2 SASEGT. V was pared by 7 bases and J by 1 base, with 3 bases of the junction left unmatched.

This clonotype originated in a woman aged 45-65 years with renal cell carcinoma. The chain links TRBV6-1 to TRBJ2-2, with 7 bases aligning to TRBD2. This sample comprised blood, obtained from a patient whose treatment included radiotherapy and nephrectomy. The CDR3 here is CASNKRENTGELFF. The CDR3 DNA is TGTGCCAGCAATAAGCGGGAGAACACCGGGGAGCTGTTTTTT.